Below are 3 T cell receptor beta chains sequenced from a single sample in a study of cytomegalovirus exposure and HLA in healthy donors. PCR used 60 Vbeta primers and 13 Jbeta primers. Data came from immunoSEQ multiplex PCR; TCRdb stores just in-frame clones and leaves some out. This sample has fewer than 250,000 clones, with roughly 88% found just once. The sample consisted of PBMCs. Receptor source: a boy younger than 10 in good health and CMV-seronegative.

The V and J genes are TRBV5-8 and TRBJ1-3, with TRBD1 matching over 7 bases. The CDR3 has 14 amino acids. In germline, CDR1 is SGHTS, CDR2 YDEGEE. After removal of 5 bases from V and 1 base from J, the junction contained 3 bases not matched to a gene. DNA of the CDR3: TGTGCCAGCAGTGGACAGGCATCTGGAAACACCATATATTTT. It codes for CASSGQASGNTIYF.

This chain uses TRBV27 with TRBJ2-1; 10 bases match TRBD1. Trimming cost V 5 bases and J 9 bases; bases outside gene matches: 7. From germline, CDR1 is MNHEY and CDR2 SMNVEV (reference sequence). This CDR3 is 14 amino acids long. CDR3 loop: CASSVTTGGGEQFF. The CDR3 nucleotides are TGTGCCAGCAGTGTCACGACAGGGGGCGGTGAGCAGTTCTTC.

The chain combines TRBV5-1 with TRBJ2-7; 10 bases match TRBD1. Germline-derived CDR1 and CDR2 are SGHRS and YFSETQ. CDR3 size: 15 residues. V lost 4 bases, J lost 4 bases, and 8 bases stayed unmatched. CDR3 bases: TGCGCCAGCAGCCCCGGGACAGGGGTACTATACGAGCAGTACTTC. This gives the protein CASSPGTGVLYEQYF. The full variable domain, in which reference TRBV5-1 and TRBJ2-7 provide the parts outside the CDR3, is KAGVTQTPRYLIKTRGQQVTLSCSPISGHRSVSWYQQTPGQGLQFLFEYFSETQRNKGNFPGRFSGRQFSNSRSEMNVSTLELGDSALYLCASSPGTGVLYEQYFGPGTRLTVT.